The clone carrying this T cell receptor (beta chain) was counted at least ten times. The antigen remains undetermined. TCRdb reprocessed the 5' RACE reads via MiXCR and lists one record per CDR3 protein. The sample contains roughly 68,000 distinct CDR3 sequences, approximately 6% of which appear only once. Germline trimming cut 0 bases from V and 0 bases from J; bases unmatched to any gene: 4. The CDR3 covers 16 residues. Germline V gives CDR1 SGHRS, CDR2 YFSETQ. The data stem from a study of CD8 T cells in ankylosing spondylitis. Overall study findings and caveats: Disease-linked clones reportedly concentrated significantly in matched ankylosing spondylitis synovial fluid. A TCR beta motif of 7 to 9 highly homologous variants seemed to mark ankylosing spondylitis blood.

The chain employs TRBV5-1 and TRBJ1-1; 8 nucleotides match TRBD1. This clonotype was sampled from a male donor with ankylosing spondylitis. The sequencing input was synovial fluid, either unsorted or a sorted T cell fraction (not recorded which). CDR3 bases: TGCGCCAGCAGCTTGGGCAGGGGGCAAGTGAACACTGAAGCTTTCTTT. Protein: CASSLGRGQVNTEAFF.